This T cell receptor (beta chain) derives from a study of early T cells in non-severe SARS-CoV-2 infection. Study context: Chains from this unsorted whole-blood bulk RNA could not be paired.

On this clonotype itself: Its antigen is currently unknown.

As part of library construction, unique molecular identifiers were attached to individual cDNA molecules. Using its own MiXCR run on the 5' RACE reads, TCRdb lists one record per CDR3 protein. In the table there are fewer than 55,000 distinct CDR3 sequences, roughly 6.6% of which are singletons. The CDR3 is made up of 13 amino acids. Study-wide points: Anti-spike CD8 specificities were favored by VDJdb matching, whose results missed private and CD4 specificities.

Material: whole blood, obtained at baseline. The sequence was obtained from an adult who was a healthcare worker with PCR-confirmed SARS-CoV-2 infection or an uninfected control (not recorded which). The chain carries TRBV12-3 or TRBV12-4 and TRBJ2-7, with a weak D call TRBD1 (5 bases). The CDR3 DNA reads TGTGTCGGCCGTCCAGGGTATACCTACGAGCAGTACTTC. Protein sequence: CVGRPGYTYEQYF.